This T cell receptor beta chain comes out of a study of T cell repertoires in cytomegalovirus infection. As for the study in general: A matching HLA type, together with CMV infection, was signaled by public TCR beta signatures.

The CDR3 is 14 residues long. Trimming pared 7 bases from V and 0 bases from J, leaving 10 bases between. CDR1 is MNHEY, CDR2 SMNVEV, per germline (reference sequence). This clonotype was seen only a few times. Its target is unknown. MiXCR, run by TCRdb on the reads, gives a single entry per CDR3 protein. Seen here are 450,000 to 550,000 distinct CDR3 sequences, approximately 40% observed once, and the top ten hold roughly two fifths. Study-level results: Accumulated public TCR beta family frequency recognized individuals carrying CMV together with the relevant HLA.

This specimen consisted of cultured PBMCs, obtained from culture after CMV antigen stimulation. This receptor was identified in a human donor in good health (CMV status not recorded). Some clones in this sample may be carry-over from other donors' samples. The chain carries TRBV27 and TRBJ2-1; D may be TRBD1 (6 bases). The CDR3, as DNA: TGTGCCAGCATTGGGGGCACCTCCTACAATGAGCAGTTCTTC. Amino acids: CASIGGTSYNEQFF.